This T cell receptor beta chain was profiled in a study of brain T cells in children with intractable seizures. Study results and limitations: HCMV serostatus was not known, and viral specificity came from CDR3 similarity only.

Assay: immunoSEQ multiplex PCR; the TCRdb copy retains only in-frame clones and omits some. The table has 75,000 to 80,000 clones, just over 90% seen once. Surgery cases with the highest brain T cell transcript signatures were chosen for sequencing. At least one anti-epileptic drug was given before surgery. Concerning this clone itself: Its antigen is unknown.

From germline, CDR1 is MNHNY and CDR2 SVGAGI (reference sequence). CDR3 length: 15 residues. V lost 0 bases and J lost 6, with 11 bases in between. The chain recombines TRBV6-6 with TRBJ2-2, with a tentative D call TRBD1 (6 bases). The TCR was taken from a boy younger than two with tuberous sclerosis and intractable seizures. Material: peripheral blood, obtained at surgery. CDR3 sequence: CASSYSYRVPGELFF. In DNA, the CDR3 is TGTGCCAGCAGTTACTCTTACAGGGTCCCCGGGGAGCTGTTTTTT.